The table lists the clone carrying this T cell receptor (beta chain) with a few counts. The sample comes from a study of T-cell memory formation after mild COVID-19. V lost 0 bases and J lost 3, with 12 bases in between. The CDR3 length is 16 residues. Germline CDR1 reads SEHNR; CDR2 reads FQNEAQ (reference sequence). TCRdb used MiXCR to reprocess the 5' RACE reads, holding one entry per CDR3 protein. This sample yields fewer than 150,000 distinct CDR3 sequences, of which roughly 13% are seen a single time; under 30% belongs to the top ten. The clonotype was recovered from an adult woman who had mild COVID-19 (a few samples of this study predate the infection). Cell type and time point are not known. Input material: PBMCs or a T cell subset sorted from them (not recorded which). The chain recombines TRBV7-9 with TRBJ1-5; D is unclear. The CDR3 sequence is CASSLAGLNPNQPQHF. The CDR3 bases are TGTGCCAGCAGCTTAGCGGGTCTAAACCCCAATCAGCCCCAGCATTTT.